Each of the 27 T cell receptor beta chains below was sequenced from the same sample in a study of shared clonotypes between healthy human individuals. Using immunoSEQ multiplex PCR, the repertoire was profiled, and TCRdb retains in-frame clones only, with some absent. The repertoire holds 150,000 to 200,000 clones, with about 93% as singletons. Sequenced input: naive CD4+ T cells sorted from blood. Indicated subset: CD45RA+ positively selected. The receptors derive from a woman aged 30 to 39 in good health.

The chain couples TRBV5-1 to TRBJ1-1; 9 bases line up with TRBD1. Unmatched junction bases numbered 6, after V lost 2 bases and J lost 4 bases. The CDR3 totals 15 residues. The germline gives CDR1 SGHRS, CDR2 YFSETQ. This chain's CDR3 is CASSFDRGGGTEAFF. The CDR3 DNA reads as TGCGCCAGCAGCTTCGACAGGGGGGGCGGCACTGAAGCTTTCTTT. The complete variable domain, with remaining parts taken from reference TRBV5-1 and TRBJ1-1, reads KAGVTQTPRYLIKTRGQQVTLSCSPISGHRSVSWYQQTPGQGLQFLFEYFSETQRNKGNFPGRFSGRQFSNSRSEMNVSTLELGDSALYLCASSFDRGGGTEAFFGQGTRLTVV.

The CDR3 DNA sequence: TGTGCCAGCAGTTTATCTGGGGCCTATTTATCCTACGAGCAGTACTTC. Translation gives CASSLSGAYLSYEQYF. The gene calls are TRBV27 and TRBJ2-7, with a possible D match to TRBD1 (5 bases). The CDR3 sequence is 16 residues long. The germline V gene has CDR1 MNHEY and CDR2 SMNVEV (reference sequence). Trimming shortened V by 0 bases and J by 1 base, and 13 bases separated the two germline ends.

The V and J genes are TRBV28 and TRBJ2-5; the match to TRBD1 covers 8 bases. Germline lookup yields CDR1 MDHEN and CDR2 SYDVKM. The CDR3 length is 14 residues. V gave up 5 bases and J gave up 5 bases; unmatched junction bases: 7. The CDR3 coding sequence is TGTGCCAGCAGTGTGACAGGGGTTAGGGAGACCCAGTACTTC. Translating gives CASSVTGVRETQYF.

The rearrangement joins TRBV5-1 to TRBJ1-1; 9 positions match TRBD1. The junction had 5 bases not matched to a gene; V was cut back by 4 bases and J by 4 bases. Germline CDR1 SGHRS, CDR2 YFSETQ. This CDR3 contains 14 residues. DNA for the CDR3: TGCGCCAGCAGCCCAGACAGGGGGGCCACTGAAGCTTTCTTT. It yields the protein CASSPDRGATEAFF. The full variable domain, completed using reference TRBV5-1 and TRBJ1-1, is KAGVTQTPRYLIKTRGQQVTLSCSPISGHRSVSWYQQTPGQGLQFLFEYFSETQRNKGNFPGRFSGRQFSNSRSEMNVSTLELGDSALYLCASSPDRGATEAFFGQGTRLTVV.

This chain connects TRBV10-3 to TRBJ1-2; D uncertain. V was pared by 3 bases and J by 3 bases, with 8 bases between. Germline V gene data show CDR1 as ENHRY and CDR2 as SYGVKD. The CDR3 covers 13 residues. The CDR3 loop is CAISEGTDYGYTF. The CDR3 DNA reads as TGTGCCATCAGTGAAGGAACAGACTATGGCTACACCTTC.

This chain connects TRBV19 to TRBJ1-1; TRBD1 aligns across 9 bases. This CDR3 spans 14 amino acids. Trimming removed 7 bases from V and 3 bases from J; junction bases left unmatched: 6. In germline, CDR1 is LNHDA, CDR2 SQIVND (reference sequence). DNA for the CDR3: TGTGCCAGTAAGGGGACAGGGCGGGACACTGAAGCTTTCTTT. It is translated as CASKGTGRDTEAFF.

This chain uses TRBV18 with TRBJ2-7, with TRBD2 identical over 11 bases. The CDR3 sequence is 16 residues long. CDR1 is KGHSH, CDR2 LQKENI, per germline. The ends lost 5 bases at V and 9 bases at J; junction bases unmatched: 15. CDR3 DNA sequence: TGTGCCAGCTCAGAACTGGGGACTAGCGGCAGCGGCGCGCAGTACTTC. This encodes CASSELGTSGSGAQYF.

V gene TRBV7-2 combines with J gene TRBJ1-4; D might be TRBD1 (6 bases). V lost 5 bases to trimming and J lost 0 bases, with 13 bases between them. CDR3 length: 16 residues. CDR1 and CDR2 (germline): SGHTA, FQGNSA. The CDR3 sequence is CASSQGQLATNEKLFF. DNA of the CDR3: TGTGCCAGCAGCCAAGGACAGTTGGCAACTAATGAAAAACTGTTTTTT.

The chain carries TRBV6-4 and TRBJ2-5; TRBD2 is a possible D gene (5 bases). The J call may not be correct, given that the DNA end is closer to TRBJ2-7. Per germline, CDR1 MRHNA and CDR2 SNTAGT. The CDR3 is 14 residues long. The CDR3 spells CASRADEASYEQYF. In DNA, the CDR3 is TGTGCCAGCAGAGCGGACGAGGCTTCCTACGAGCAGTACTTC.

The J gene is TRBJ1-5, the V gene TRBV12-1. TRBV12-1 constitutes a pseudogene. The CDR3 is made up of 16 amino acids. The CDR3 DNA reads TGTGCCAGCAGCTTTGAAAGTTTTTACAGCAATCAGCCCCAGCATTTT. This encodes CASSFESFYSNQPQHF.

The chain carries TRBV5-1 and TRBJ1-4; D is ambiguous. Between the trimmed V and J ends, which lost 5 bases and 5 bases, there was a span of 10 bases. CDR1 SGHRS and CDR2 YFSETQ come from the germline V gene. The CDR3 is 13 residues long. Here the CDR3 reads CASSSDGNEKLFF. CDR3 DNA sequence: TGCGCCAGCAGTTCGGACGGGAATGAAAAACTGTTTTTT.

This clone has just one count. V is TRBV9 and J is TRBJ2-5, with a weak D call TRBD1 (6 bases). Germline V lookup: CDR1 SGDLS, CDR2 YYNGEE. CDR3 length: 14 amino acids. The ends were cut back, 6 bases at V and 1 base at J, with 13 bases in the middle. CDR3 residues: CASTKGHLQETQYF. CDR3 coding DNA: TGTGCCAGCACAAAGGGACACCTCCAAGAGACCCAGTACTTC.

The V call is TRBV6-1, the J call TRBJ1-1; 7 bases agree with TRBD1. The germline CDR1 and CDR2 sequences are MNHNS and SASEGT. The CDR3 consists of 13 residues. After removal of 10 bases from V and 1 base from J, the junction contained 6 bases not matched to a gene. For the CDR3, the DNA is TGTGCCACCGGGACAGTCAGGAACACTGAAGCTTTCTTT. Its translation is CATGTVRNTEAFF.

The chain has TRBV27 and TRBJ1-1, with TRBD1 matching over 7 bases. The CDR3 extends over 15 amino acids. Germline V gene lookup returns CDR1 MNHEY and CDR2 SMNVEV (reference sequence). V shed 5 bases and J 0 bases; nucleotides not matched to a gene: 6. In nucleotides, the CDR3 is TGTGCCAGCAGTCGACAGGGAACTCTGAACACTGAAGCTTTCTTT. Translated, it gives CASSRQGTLNTEAFF.

This chain connects TRBV5-5 to TRBJ2-7; 9 nucleotides align to TRBD1. V lost 4 bases, J lost 0 bases, and 17 bases stayed unmatched. Germline lookup yields CDR1 SGHKS and CDR2 YYEKEE (reference sequence). CDR3 length: 19 amino acids. The CDR3 spells CASSPSTGTGMGNSYEQYF. CDR3 in DNA: TGTGCCAGCAGCCCCAGCACCGGGACAGGGATGGGGAACTCCTACGAGCAGTACTTC.

The V gene is TRBV28, the J gene TRBJ1-1; D is possibly TRBD1 (6 bases). V shed 5 bases and J shed 6 bases, with 13 bases lying between them. Germline CDR1 is MDHEN and CDR2 is SYDVKM. There are 13 residues in the CDR3. The CDR3 region is CASSEGVEPEAFF. The CDR3 DNA follows: TGTGCCAGCAGTGAGGGGGTGGAACCTGAAGCTTTCTTT.

The J gene is TRBJ2-7, the V gene TRBV7-9; perhaps D is TRBD1 or TRBD2 (6 bases each). The V and J ends lost 3 bases and 3 bases respectively, with 12 bases between them. CDR1 is SEHNR, CDR2 FQNEAQ, per germline (reference sequence). This CDR3 comprises 14 residues. The CDR3 region has the DNA TGTGCCAGCAGCTTGGGGGGCTCCGTCTACGAGCAGTACTTC. Residues: CASSLGGSVYEQYF.

The chain uses TRBV5-1 and TRBJ2-7, with 11 positions matching TRBD1. The CDR3 runs to 15 residues. V shed 2 bases, J shed 3 bases, and the junction held 4 bases outside the gene matches. Germline assignment: CDR1 SGHRS and CDR2 YFSETQ. CDR3 residues: CASSFPGTGGYEQYF. The DNA of the CDR3 is TGCGCCAGCAGCTTTCCGGGGACAGGGGGCTACGAGCAGTACTTC.

About this clone: Sequence at one end of the junction differs from germline and may be a read error. This rearrangement joins TRBV5-3 to TRBJ2-3; D tentatively fits TRBD1 or TRBD2 (5 bases each). TRBV5-3 belongs to the ORF category, with a function that is uncertain. The CDR3 is 15 residues long. The CDR3 DNA follows: TGTGCCAGCAGCTGGGACCGCGGCCCCACAGATACGCAGTATTTT. This codes for CASSWDRGPTDTQYF.

The chain couples TRBV14 to TRBJ2-2; D may be TRBD2 (5 bases). Germline CDR1 is SGHDN and CDR2 is FVKESK. The CDR3 runs to 13 residues. V dropped 2 bases and J dropped 5 bases, with 6 bases sitting between them. The CDR3 nucleotides are TGTGCCAGCAGCCAAATAGCGACCGGGGAGCTGTTTTTT. This encodes CASSQIATGELFF.

The chain recombines TRBV27 with TRBJ2-7, with 8 nucleotides matching TRBD2. J was trimmed by 4 bases and V by 7 bases; bases with no gene match: 9. Looked up from germline, CDR1 is MNHEY and CDR2 is SMNVEV (reference sequence). The CDR3 extends over 14 amino acids. Written as DNA, the CDR3 is TGTGCCAGCATCGCCTTTGCGGGAGGTTACGAGCAGTACTTC. Translated: CASIAFAGGYEQYF.

This clone appeared a single time. The chain couples TRBV28 to TRBJ2-7, with 7 bases lining up with TRBD2. The CDR3 covers 16 residues. J gave up 2 bases and V 3 bases, and 10 bases lay outside the gene matches. CDR1 is MDHEN, CDR2 SYDVKM, per germline. As DNA, the CDR3 is TGTGCCAGCAGTTTTCCCGGGGAGGGGACCCCCTACGAGCAGTACTTC. Translated: CASSFPGEGTPYEQYF.

The chain has TRBV6-5 and TRBJ1-4; D not resolved. Germline V gives CDR1 MNHEY, CDR2 SVGAGI. The CDR3 sequence is 14 residues long. V lost 2 bases, J lost 0 bases, and 4 bases lay in between. The CDR3 nucleotides are TGTGCCAGCAGTTACACGGCAACTAATGAAAAACTGTTTTTT. This codes for CASSYTATNEKLFF.

This chain links TRBV5-1 with TRBJ2-7; D is uncertain. From germline, CDR1 is SGHRS and CDR2 YFSETQ. This CDR3 comprises 14 residues. V dropped 0 bases and J dropped 1 base, with 8 bases sitting between them. The CDR3 DNA is TGCGCCAGCAGCTTGGAGGGCCGTTCCTACGAGCAGTACTTC. Amino acids: CASSLEGRSYEQYF.

The V call is TRBV4-1, the J call TRBJ1-4, with D tentatively TRBD1 (6 bases). This CDR3 spans 16 amino acids. V was pared by 1 base and J by 3 bases, with 12 bases between. Germline loops: CDR1 MGHRA, CDR2 YSYEKL. CDR3 sequence: CASSQGPGASNEKLFF. The CDR3 region has the DNA TGCGCCAGCAGCCAAGGTCCGGGGGCCTCTAATGAAAAACTGTTTTTT.

The rearrangement links TRBV27 to TRBJ2-5; 7 nucleotides align to TRBD2. The end of the DNA is better explained by TRBJ2-7, so the J call may be wrong. Germline CDR1 and CDR2: MNHEY and SMNVEV (reference sequence). The length of the CDR3 is 14 residues. CDR3 residues: CASRSSGLKREQYF. The DNA for the CDR3 is TGTGCCAGCAGATCTAGCGGATTAAAACGCGAGCAGTACTTC.

The chain uses TRBV9 and TRBJ2-5, with TRBD2 matching over 12 bases. CDR3 length: 19 amino acids. CDR1 is SGDLS, CDR2 YYNGEE, per germline. Trimming took 4 bases from V and 5 from J; bases not matched to a gene: 18. This chain's CDR3 is CASSPRTSGTGGRAETQYF. In nucleotides, the CDR3 is TGTGCCAGCAGCCCCCGGACTAGCGGGACCGGGGGGCGAGCGGAGACCCAGTACTTC.